Reported below is one T cell receptor (beta chain). The antigen it binds to is not known. No base qualities exist here, and no much larger clone lies one base off it. The CDR3 regions of human TCRbeta chains were subjected to immunosequencing. From the authors' description of their analysis: TCRs in the repertoires were compared against a reference library of SARS-CoV-2-specific TCRs that had been generated with the MIRA antigen-specificity platform. Breadth was defined as the fraction of unique TCRs that were SARS-CoV-2-associated. Depth was defined as the fraction of total T cells that were SARS-CoV-2-associated. Each spike-specific TCR was assigned to its reactive spike region and to a CD4 or CD8 class using the MIRA data. Log10-transformed breadth and depth values were compared by one-way ANOVA with Sidak's multiple comparisons tests. Not all clones reach the TCRdb copy of this immuneACCESS table, which keeps in-frame sequences only. Checked studies attribute under half of the gap to unresolved V genes and leave the rest unexplained. The V and J calls and the clone size are those of that table, but D and trimming were determined from the DNA. Here the sample has approximately 130,000 clones; over 85% occur a single time. The leading ten clones occupy 3.1% of the sample.

V gives up 7 bases and J gives up 4 bases, and the segment between their germline ends measures 11 bases. As encoded in the germline V gene, CDR1 is SQVTM while CDR2 is ANQGSEA. Reading from cysteine to phenylalanine, the CDR3 counts 12 amino acids. This entry keeps only the CDR3 DNA: 36 bases, framed from base 1. The time point tag for this specimen amounts to: baseline before first vaccination. Vaccinee samples came from UK trials COV001 and COV002, including a single-blind randomized controlled phase 2/3 trial of AZD1222 (ChAdOx1 nCoV-19) in healthy adults. For TCRbeta chain sequencing, PBMC samples were collected from trial participants at day 0 and at day 28 after the second dose. This sample was included in a study of T cell responses to AZD1222 COVID-19 vaccine (dated by TCRdb to the early 2020s). Background for the entire study: Because spike-specific TCR depth and breadth did not differ between the two schedules, AZD1222 recipients who got a second dose at roughly 4 weeks were pooled with those who got a second dose at roughly 12 weeks. A total of 233 trial participants underwent TCR sequencing, of whom about 210 had received two doses of AZD1222 and about 25 had received two doses of the MenACWY control vaccine. Trial participants were enrolled into age subgroups of 18-55, 56-69 and 70-plus years, which contained about 150, 28 and 57 TCR-sequenced participants, respectively. Results the study describes overall, beyond this receptor: Nearly half of unique spike-specific TCRs reportedly recognized epitopes outside regions mutated in the B.1.351 and B.1.1.7 variants. CD4 TCRs associated with the vaccine covered the entire spike protein, and the dominant responses were in regions 160-218 and 743-854. Only five or six AZD1222 recipients were SARS-CoV-2 seropositive at baseline, limiting conclusions about previously exposed vaccinees. In the small 56-69-year group, the increase in depth fell short of significance, most likely because of low power. Participants were mostly white British, with more females than males. The authors suggested clonal diversity may have been underestimated. Because no day 14 peak-response samples were available, repertoires were characterized only after the peak T cell response. After two AZD1222 doses, spike-specific TCR breadth and depth were significantly higher than at day 0 and than in MenACWY recipients.

This sequence originates from an adult in good health. The chain is made from TRBV29-1 and TRBJ1-3; TRBD1 is a possible D gene, resting on 5 matching bases. The sample was peripheral blood, taken on day 0 of AZD1222 vaccination. The DNA reads TGCAGCGCCCAAGGGGTGGGAAACACCATATATTTT. The translation is CSAQGVGNTIYF.